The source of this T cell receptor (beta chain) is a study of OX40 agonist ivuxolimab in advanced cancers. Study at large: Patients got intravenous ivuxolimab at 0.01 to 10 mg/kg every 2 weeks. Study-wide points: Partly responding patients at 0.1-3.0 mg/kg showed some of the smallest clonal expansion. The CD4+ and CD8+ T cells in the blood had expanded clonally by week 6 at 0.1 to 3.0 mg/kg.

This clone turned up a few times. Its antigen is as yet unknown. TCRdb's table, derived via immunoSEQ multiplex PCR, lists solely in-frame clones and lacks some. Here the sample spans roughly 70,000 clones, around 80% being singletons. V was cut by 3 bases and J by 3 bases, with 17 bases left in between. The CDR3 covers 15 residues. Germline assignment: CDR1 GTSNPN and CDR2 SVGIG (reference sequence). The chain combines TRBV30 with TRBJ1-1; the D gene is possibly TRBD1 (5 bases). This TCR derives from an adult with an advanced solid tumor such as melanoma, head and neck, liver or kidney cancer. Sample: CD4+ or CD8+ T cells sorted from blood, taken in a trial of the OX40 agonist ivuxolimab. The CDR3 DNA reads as TGTGCCTGGAGAGGGAGGGGCGGGCGCGACACTGAAGCTTTCTTT. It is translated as CAWRGRGGRDTEAFF.